The sequence of this T cell receptor beta chain was determined in a study of T cell responses to AZD1222 COVID-19 vaccine. The germline CDR1 and CDR2 sequences are SEHNR and FQNEAQ (reference sequence). CDR3 size: 12 residues. V was shortened by 1 base and J by 6 bases, with 6 bases between the two germline ends. The assay was immunoSEQ multiplex PCR, and TCRdb's table has in-frame clones only and misses some. This repertoire shows approximately 65,000 clones, 76% found once; its top ten account for 11% to 15%. This receptor was obtained from an adult in good health. Sequenced material: peripheral blood, taken on day 0 of AZD1222 vaccination. The chain carries TRBV7-9 and TRBJ1-2; D unclear. The CDR3 here is CASSLEGHGYTF. The CDR3 DNA reads TGTGCCAGCAGCTTAGAGGGTCATGGCTACACCTTC. The variable domain in full, with the rest retrieved from reference TRBV7-9 and TRBJ1-2, is DTGVSQNPRHKITKRGQNVTFRCDPISEHNRLYWYRQTLGQGPEFLTYFQNEAQLEKSRLLSDRFSAERPKGSFSTLEIQRTEQGDSAMYLCASSLEGHGYTFGSGTRLTVV.